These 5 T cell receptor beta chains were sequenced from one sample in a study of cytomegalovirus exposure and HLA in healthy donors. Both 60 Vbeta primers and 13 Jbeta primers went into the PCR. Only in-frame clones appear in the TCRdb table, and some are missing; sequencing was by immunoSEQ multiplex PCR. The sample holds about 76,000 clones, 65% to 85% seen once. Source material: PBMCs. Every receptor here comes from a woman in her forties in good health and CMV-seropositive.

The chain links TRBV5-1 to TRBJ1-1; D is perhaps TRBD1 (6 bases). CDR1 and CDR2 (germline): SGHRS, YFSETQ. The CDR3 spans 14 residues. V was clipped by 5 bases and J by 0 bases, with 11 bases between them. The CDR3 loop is CASSSDSVNTEAFF. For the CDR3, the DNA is TGCGCCAGCAGTTCGGACAGTGTGAACACTGAAGCTTTCTTT.

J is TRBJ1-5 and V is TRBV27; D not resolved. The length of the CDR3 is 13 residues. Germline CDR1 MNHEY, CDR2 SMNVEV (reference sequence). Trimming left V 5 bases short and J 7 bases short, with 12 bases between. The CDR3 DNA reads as TGTGCCAGCAGTACGAACAGCTGGCAGCCCCAGCATTTT. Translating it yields CASSTNSWQPQHF.

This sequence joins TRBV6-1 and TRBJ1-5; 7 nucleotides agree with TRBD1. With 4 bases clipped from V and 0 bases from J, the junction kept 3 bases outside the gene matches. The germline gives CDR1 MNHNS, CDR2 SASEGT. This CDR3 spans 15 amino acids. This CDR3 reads CASSAGGYSNQPQHF. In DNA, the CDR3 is TGTGCCAGCAGTGCAGGGGGTTATAGCAATCAGCCCCAGCATTTT.

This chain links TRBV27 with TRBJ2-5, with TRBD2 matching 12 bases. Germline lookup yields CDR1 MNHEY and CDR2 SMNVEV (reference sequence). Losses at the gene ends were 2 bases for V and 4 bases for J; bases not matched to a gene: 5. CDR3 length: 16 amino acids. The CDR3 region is CASSLTSGGLGETQYF. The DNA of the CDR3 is TGTGCCAGCAGTTTAACTAGCGGGGGGCTTGGAGAGACCCAGTACTTC.

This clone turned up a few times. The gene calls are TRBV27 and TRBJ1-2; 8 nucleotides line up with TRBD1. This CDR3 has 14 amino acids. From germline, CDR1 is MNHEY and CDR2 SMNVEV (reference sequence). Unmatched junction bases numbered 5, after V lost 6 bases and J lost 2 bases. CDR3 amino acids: CASRRTGSNYGYTF. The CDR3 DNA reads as TGTGCCAGCAGACGGACAGGGAGCAACTATGGCTACACCTTC.